These 29 T cell receptor beta chains originate from one sample sequenced in a study of control samples from healthy donors and cancer patients. Method: immunoSEQ multiplex PCR; TCRdb's copy keeps in-frame clones and lacks some. The sample yields some 89,000 clones, 85% to 90% seen once. What was sequenced was blood. These receptors were collected from a woman aged 40 to 50 in good health.

V is TRBV7-2 and J is TRBJ1-1, with D tentatively TRBD1 (5 bases). The CDR3 spans 14 residues. The V end lost 4 bases, the J end lost 1 base, and 10 bases lay between the germline ends. Germline V gene lookup returns CDR1 SGHTA and CDR2 FQGNSA. This CDR3 is CASSYRDANTEAFF. The CDR3 DNA follows: TGTGCCAGCAGCTACCGGGACGCGAACACTGAAGCTTTCTTT.

The V gene is TRBV20-1, the J gene TRBJ1-2; D is unclear. This CDR3 is 11 amino acids long. The V gene's germline CDR1 is DFQATT and CDR2 SNEGSKA (reference sequence). V was trimmed by 2 bases and J by 13 bases, leaving 14 bases between them. The CDR3 coding sequence is TGCAGTGCTAGAAGGACGGAGGCAGCCACCTTC. This translates into CSARRTEAATF.

V usage is TRBV19 and J usage is TRBJ2-7, with D perhaps TRBD1 (6 bases). CDR3 size: 15 residues. CDR1 and CDR2 (germline): LNHDA, SQIVND (reference sequence). The CDR3 DNA reads TGTGTCACAGGGAAACCCCAACCCCGAGGAGGCGAGCAGTACTTC. Protein product: CVTGKPQPRGGEQYF.

The chain is built from TRBV18 and TRBJ1-2, with TRBD1 matching 7 bases. V dropped 6 bases and J dropped 7; count of bases not matched to a gene: 5. Germline V gene lookup returns CDR1 KGHSH and CDR2 LQKENI. The CDR3 has 12 amino acids. This CDR3 is CASSERGLGYTF. The CDR3 DNA sequence: TGTGCCAGCTCCGAGAGGGGGCTTGGCTACACCTTC.

This clone was picked up a small number of times. This sequence joins TRBV23-1 and TRBJ2-3, with D unclear. TRBV23-1 has ORF status, its function being uncertain. The CDR3 is 14 amino acids. Trimming cost V 0 bases and J 6 bases, with 10 bases left between them. The CDR3 loop reads CASSQSADNDTQYF. The DNA of the CDR3 is TGCGCCAGCAGTCAATCAGCCGACAATGATACGCAGTATTTT.

The chain carries TRBV29-1 and TRBJ2-1; D may be TRBD2 (6 bases). This CDR3 spans 13 amino acids. V was pared by 7 bases and J by 8 bases, with 18 bases between. Germline V CDR1 and CDR2: SQVTM, ANQGSEA. This chain's CDR3 is CSGEDPRRDEQFF. For the CDR3, the DNA is TGCAGCGGGGAGGATCCCCGTCGGGATGAGCAGTTCTTC.

The chain has TRBV2 and TRBJ1-5; no reliable D call. V lost 6 bases and J lost 6, with 12 bases in between. The germline gives CDR1 SNHLY, CDR2 FYNNEI. The CDR3 has 13 amino acids. The CDR3 coding sequence is TGTGCCAGCAGCTACGATGCGGCTCAGCCCCAGCATTTT. Translating gives CASSYDAAQPQHF.

The sample holds a few counts of this clone. The chain joins TRBV7-2 to TRBJ1-1; D perhaps matches TRBD1 (6 bases). Germline V CDR1 and CDR2: SGHTA, FQGNSA. V dropped 3 bases and J dropped 3 bases, with 20 bases sitting between them. The CDR3 totals 17 residues. CDR3 residues: CASSFWALGGADTEAFF. CDR3 nucleotide sequence: TGTGCCAGCAGCTTTTGGGCCCTCGGGGGCGCGGACACTGAAGCTTTCTTT.

The V gene is TRBV5-1, the J gene TRBJ2-3, with D perhaps TRBD2 (7 bases). The V gene lost 2 bases and the J gene lost 5 bases, with 15 bases spanning the gap. This CDR3 has 15 residues. Germline V gene lookup returns CDR1 SGHRS and CDR2 YFSETQ. In nucleotides, the CDR3 is TGCGCCAGCAGCTTACGGGGGGCCCCGGGAGATACGCAGTATTTT. Residues: CASSLRGAPGDTQYF. Complete variable domain (other parts from reference TRBV5-1 and TRBJ2-3): KAGVTQTPRYLIKTRGQQVTLSCSPISGHRSVSWYQQTPGQGLQFLFEYFSETQRNKGNFPGRFSGRQFSNSRSEMNVSTLELGDSALYLCASSLRGAPGDTQYFGPGTRLTVL.

The V gene is TRBV29-1, the J gene TRBJ2-1, with 7 bases fitting TRBD1. The V gene's germline CDR1 is SQVTM and CDR2 ANQGSEA. V dropped 7 bases and J dropped 7; count of bases not matched to a gene: 1. The CDR3 is made up of 10 amino acids. In DNA, the CDR3 is TGCAGCGCAGGGGGAAATGAGCAGTTCTTC. Its translation: CSAGGNEQFF.

The genes are TRBV5-4 and TRBJ1-2, with TRBD1 identical over 11 bases. V was pared by 4 bases and J by 6 bases, with 2 bases of the junction left unmatched. The germline V gene has CDR1 SGHNT and CDR2 YYREEE (reference sequence). The CDR3 loop spans 13 amino acids. Here the CDR3 DNA reads TGTGCCAGCAGCGGGGGACAGGGGGATGGCTACACCTTC. It encodes CASSGGQGDGYTF.

The chain links TRBV25-1 to TRBJ2-6; D ambiguous. The germline CDR1 and CDR2 sequences are MGHDK and SYGVNS. There are 13 residues in the CDR3. V was shortened by 3 bases and J by 8 bases, with 8 bases between the two germline ends. CDR3 residues: CASSEGRTNVLTF. The CDR3 DNA is TGTGCCAGCAGTGAGGGTCGGACCAACGTCCTGACTTTC.

The V gene is TRBV12-5, the J gene TRBJ1-4; D gene unclear. Germline CDR1 is LGHNT and CDR2 is FRNRAP. The CDR3 loop spans 12 amino acids. Trimming took 6 bases from V and 7 from J, leaving 9 bases between them. CDR3 nucleotides: TGTGCTAGTGGCCTTGATACTGAAAAACTGTTTTTT. Protein product: CASGLDTEKLFF.

This chain connects TRBV4-3 to TRBJ1-3, with 7 nucleotides matching TRBD1. The ends lost 4 bases at V and 8 bases at J; junction bases unmatched: 5. Germline values: CDR1 LGHNA, CDR2 YSLEER. CDR3 size: 13 residues. The CDR3 loop reads CASSPGQRDTIYF. The DNA for the CDR3 is TGCGCCAGCAGCCCGGGACAGCGAGACACCATATATTTT.

The chain joins TRBV5-1 to TRBJ2-6; 7 bases align to TRBD1. With V trimmed by 0 bases and J by 0 bases, 3 bases remained unmatched. CDR3 length equals 17 residues. From germline, CDR1 is SGHRS and CDR2 YFSETQ. The DNA of the CDR3 is TGCGCCAGCAGCTTGGGACAGGGCACCTCTGGGGCCAACGTCCTGACTTTC. Its translation is CASSLGQGTSGANVLTF. The whole variable domain, filled in from reference TRBV5-1 and TRBJ2-6, reads KAGVTQTPRYLIKTRGQQVTLSCSPISGHRSVSWYQQTPGQGLQFLFEYFSETQRNKGNFPGRFSGRQFSNSRSEMNVSTLELGDSALYLCASSLGQGTSGANVLTFGAGSRLTVL.

The table lists this clone with a few counts. The chain employs TRBV7-8 and TRBJ1-1; no definite D call. CDR3 length: 13 residues. V lost 2 bases and J lost 1, with 5 bases in between. In germline, CDR1 is SGHVS, CDR2 FQNEAQ. The CDR3 bases are TGTGCCAGCAGCTTAACAGCGAACACTGAAGCTTTCTTT. Translation gives CASSLTANTEAFF.

V usage is TRBV3-1 (or the pseudogene TRBV3-2) and J usage is TRBJ1-4; D gene ambiguous. Germline CDR1 LGHDT, CDR2 YNNKEL (reference sequence). Trimming shortened V by 4 bases and J by 5 bases, and 14 bases separated the two germline ends. CDR3 size: 15 residues. The CDR3 nucleotides are TGTGCCAGCAGCCTCGGACCCTCCCAGAATGAAAAACTGTTTTTT. It specifies CASSLGPSQNEKLFF.

This chain links TRBV4-3 with TRBJ2-3, with 8 bases fitting TRBD2. From germline, CDR1 is LGHNA and CDR2 YSLEER. J lost 2 bases, V lost 4 bases, and 5 bases had no gene match. The CDR3 sequence is 15 residues long. Here the CDR3 DNA reads TGCGCCAGCAGCCCTGGACTAGCTTTCACAGATACGCAGTATTTT. This encodes CASSPGLAFTDTQYF.

The chain joins TRBV5-8 to TRBJ1-4; weak D call: TRBD1 (6 bases). The germline CDR1 and CDR2 sequences are SGHTS and YDEGEE. The CDR3 sequence is 14 residues long. With 6 bases removed from V and 1 base from J, the gap between germline ends came to 10 bases. The CDR3 DNA reads as TGTGCCAGCAACCTACAGGGAACTAATGAAAAACTGTTTTTT. Its protein product is CASNLQGTNEKLFF.

This chain uses TRBV5-1 with TRBJ2-1; the D is unclear. Trimming shortened V by 8 bases and J by 4 bases, and 13 bases separated the two germline ends. The CDR3 extends over 13 amino acids. Germline values: CDR1 SGHRS, CDR2 YFSETQ. CDR3 in amino acids: CASEKDGYNEQFF. In DNA, the CDR3 is TGCGCCAGTGAAAAGGACGGATACAATGAGCAGTTCTTC.

This rearrangement joins TRBV5-4 to TRBJ2-7; 15 bases are shared with TRBD2. V was pared by 10 bases and J by 6 bases, with 5 bases of the junction left unmatched. This CDR3 has 13 amino acids. Germline V CDR1 and CDR2: SGHNT, YYREEE (reference sequence). The CDR3 sequence: CAGGLAGGSEQYF. The CDR3 region has the DNA TGTGCCGGAGGACTAGCGGGGGGGTCCGAGCAGTACTTC.

The chain links TRBV5-4 to TRBJ2-1; D may be TRBD1 (5 bases). Germline CDR1 is SGHNT and CDR2 is YYREEE (reference sequence). Trimming shortened V by 1 base and J by 0 bases, and 8 bases separated the two germline ends. The CDR3 runs 15 residues. CDR3 protein: CASSLFTGSYNEQFF. In DNA form, the CDR3 reads TGTGCCAGCAGCTTGTTCACAGGCTCCTACAATGAGCAGTTCTTC.

CDR3 in amino acids: CSAGQGGNQPQHF. The CDR3, as DNA: TGCAGCGCTGGACAGGGAGGCAATCAGCCCCAGCATTTT. This chain joins TRBV29-1 and TRBJ1-5; 8 positions agree with TRBD1. The CDR3 is made up of 13 amino acids. V was pared by 7 bases and J by 2 bases, with 4 bases of the junction left unmatched. CDR1 and CDR2 (germline): SQVTM, ANQGSEA. The full variable domain, rest sourced from reference TRBV29-1 and TRBJ1-5, is SAVISQKPSRDICQRGTSLTIQCQVDSQVTMMFWYRQQPGQSLTLIATANQGSEATYESGFVIDKFPISRPNLTFSTLTVSNMSPEDSSIYLCSAGQGGNQPQHFGDGTRLSIL.

The J gene is TRBJ2-1, the V gene TRBV4-1; 8 bases map to TRBD2. CDR1 and CDR2 from the germline V gene are MGHRA and YSYEKL. This CDR3 contains 17 residues. Germline trimming cut 1 base from V and 12 bases from J; bases unmatched to any gene: 17. The CDR3 sequence: CASSQVVLAAGAGGQFF. The CDR3 nucleotides read TGCGCCAGCAGCCAAGTAGTTCTAGCAGCGGGGGCGGGGGGGCAGTTCTTC.

The chain joins TRBV3-1 (or the pseudogene TRBV3-2) to TRBJ2-1; 8 nucleotides align to TRBD1. The CDR3 length is 15 residues. Germline lookup yields CDR1 LGHDT and CDR2 YNNKEL (reference sequence). The trim removed 2 bases at V and 13 bases at J, leaving 13 bases unmatched. CDR3 protein: CASSQRGKDRDDQFF. The CDR3 DNA is TGTGCCAGCAGCCAAAGGGGGAAGGACAGGGACGATCAGTTCTTC.

J is TRBJ2-7 and V is TRBV11-3, with D hard to call. The germline gives CDR1 SGHNT, CDR2 YENEEA. The CDR3 length is 11 residues. Trimming shortened V by 2 bases and J by 7 bases, and 6 bases separated the two germline ends. The chain's CDR3 is CASSLYQEQYF. For the CDR3, the DNA is TGTGCCAGCAGCTTATACCAGGAGCAGTACTTC.

This sequence joins TRBV3-1 (or the pseudogene TRBV3-2) and TRBJ2-1, with TRBD2 identical over 8 bases. Germline loops: CDR1 LGHDT, CDR2 YNNKEL (reference sequence). The CDR3 has 14 amino acids. V dropped 1 base and J dropped 9; count of bases not matched to a gene: 5. CDR3 loop: CASSQGTGGGEQFF. CDR3 in DNA: TGTGCCAGCAGCCAAGGCACGGGGGGGGGTGAGCAGTTCTTC.

The CDR3 nucleotides read TGCGCCAGCAGCCAGGGGACTAGCGGGGCGATCGCTACGCAGTATTTT. Translating it yields CASSQGTSGAIATQYF. This chain uses TRBV4-3 with TRBJ2-3, with 13 bases matching TRBD2. V lost 3 bases, J lost 8 bases, and 8 bases stayed unmatched. The germline V gene encodes CDR1 LGHNA and CDR2 YSLEER. The length of the CDR3 is 16 residues.

This chain links TRBV5-6 with TRBJ2-3, with TRBD2 identical over 14 bases. With V trimmed by 3 bases and J by 2 bases, 11 bases remained unmatched. Germline V gene data show CDR1 as SGHDT and CDR2 as YYEEEE. The CDR3 loop spans 19 amino acids. CDR3 DNA sequence: TGTGCCAGCAGCTCCAATCCCTGGACTAGCGGGGGGTACACAGATACGCAGTATTTT. Translated, it gives CASSSNPWTSGGYTDTQYF.